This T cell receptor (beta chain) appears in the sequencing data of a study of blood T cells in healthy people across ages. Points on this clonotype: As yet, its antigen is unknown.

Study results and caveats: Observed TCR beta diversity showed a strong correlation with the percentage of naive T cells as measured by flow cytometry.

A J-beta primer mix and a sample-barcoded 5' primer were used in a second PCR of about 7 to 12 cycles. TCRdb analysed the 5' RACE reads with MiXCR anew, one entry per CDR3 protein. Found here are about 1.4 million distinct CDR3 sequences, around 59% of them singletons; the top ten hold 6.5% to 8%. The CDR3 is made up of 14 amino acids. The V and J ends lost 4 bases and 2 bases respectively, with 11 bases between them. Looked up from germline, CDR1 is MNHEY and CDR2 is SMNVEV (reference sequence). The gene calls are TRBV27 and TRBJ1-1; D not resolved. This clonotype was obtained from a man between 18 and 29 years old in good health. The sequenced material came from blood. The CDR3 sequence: CASSWVGGNTEAFF. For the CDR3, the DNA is TGTGCCAGCAGTTGGGTAGGAGGAAACACTGAAGCTTTCTTT.